This entry features one T cell receptor (beta chain) sequence. Its antigen is still unknown. The method was immunoSEQ multiplex PCR; TCRdb's version includes in-frame clones alone and lacks a portion of them. Found here are about 15,000 clones, more than 65% of them singletons; the top ten hold 8% to 13%. The sample belongs to a study of somatic mutations in cytotoxic T cells in rheumatoid arthritis. At the level of the study: A roughly 32 ml EDTA sample of patient blood was drawn right after diagnosis, before any treatment. Whole-study findings and limits: Clonality of CD8+ T cells, which was compared between rheumatoid arthritis patients and age-matched healthy controls, did not differ significantly.

Germline lookup yields CDR1 KGHSH and CDR2 LQKENI. Trimming took off 2 bases at V and 3 bases at J, with 16 bases between the two ends. The CDR3 spans 16 residues. Sequencing was carried out using CD8+ T cells sorted from blood. The chain links TRBV18 to TRBJ1-1; D might be TRBD1 (6 bases). The TCR sequence derives from an adult with rheumatoid arthritis. This chain's CDR3 is CASSPDLKGGDTEAFF. In DNA form, the CDR3 reads TGTGCCAGCTCACCAGACCTTAAGGGGGGTGACACTGAAGCTTTCTTT.